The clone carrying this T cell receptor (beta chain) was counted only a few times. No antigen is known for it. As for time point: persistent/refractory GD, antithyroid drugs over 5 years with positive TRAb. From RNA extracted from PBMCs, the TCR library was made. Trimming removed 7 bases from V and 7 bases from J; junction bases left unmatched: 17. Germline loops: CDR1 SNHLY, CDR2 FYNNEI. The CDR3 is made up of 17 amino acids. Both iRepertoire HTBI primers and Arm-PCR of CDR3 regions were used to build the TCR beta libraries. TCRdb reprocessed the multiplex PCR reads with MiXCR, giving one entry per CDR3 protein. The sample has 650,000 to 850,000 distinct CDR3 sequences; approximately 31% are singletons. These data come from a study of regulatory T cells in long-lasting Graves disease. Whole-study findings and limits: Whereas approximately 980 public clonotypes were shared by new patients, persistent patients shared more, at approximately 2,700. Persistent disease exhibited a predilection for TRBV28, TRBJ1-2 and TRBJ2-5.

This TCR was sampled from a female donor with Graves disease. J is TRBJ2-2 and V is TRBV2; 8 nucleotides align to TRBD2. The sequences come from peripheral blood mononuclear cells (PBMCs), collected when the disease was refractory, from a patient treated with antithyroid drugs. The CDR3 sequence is CASTLGLVGGGGGELFF. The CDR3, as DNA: TGTGCCAGCACCTTGGGACTAGTGGGAGGTGGTGGCGGGGAGCTGTTTTTT. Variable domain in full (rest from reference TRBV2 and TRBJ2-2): EPEVTQTPSHQVTQMGQEVILRCVPISNHLYFYWYRQILGQKVEFLVSFYNNEISEKSEIFDDQFSVERPDGSNFTLKIRSTKLEDSAMYFCASTLGLVGGGGGELFFGEGSRLTVL.